The next 3 T cell receptor beta chains were all read from a single sample in a study of T-cell memory formation after mild COVID-19. TCRdb processed the 5' RACE reads anew with MiXCR; each CDR3 protein has one entry. The sample includes over 350,000 distinct CDR3 sequences, roughly a quarter of them seen just once. Material for sequencing was PBMCs or a T cell subset sorted from them (not recorded which). These receptors were collected from an adult woman who had mild COVID-19 (a few samples of this study predate the infection). Cell type and time point are not known.

The chain joins TRBV12-3 or TRBV12-4 to TRBJ1-2; D is uncertain. V dropped 5 bases and J dropped 4 bases, with 8 bases sitting between them. The CDR3 loop spans 12 amino acids. Here the CDR3 DNA reads TGTGCCAGCAGTCCGGCCCTCTATGGCTACACCTTC. Protein product: CASSPALYGYTF.

This chain joins TRBV4-1 and TRBJ1-2; a possible D gene is TRBD1 (5 bases). Trimming left V 4 bases short and J 5 bases short, with 17 bases between. The CDR3 is made up of 15 amino acids. Germline V gene lookup returns CDR1 MGHRA and CDR2 YSYEKL. CDR3 in amino acids: CASSLRDPGDYGYTF. CDR3 coding DNA: TGCGCCAGCAGCCTCCGGGACCCTGGGGATTATGGCTACACCTTC.

This chain links TRBV10-3 with TRBJ2-2, with D maybe TRBD1 (6 bases). Germline-derived CDR1 and CDR2 are ENHRY and SYGVKD. The CDR3 totals 17 residues. Trimming took 0 bases from V and 5 from J, leaving 16 bases between them. The CDR3 bases are TGTGCCATCAGTGAGTCCCCTCCAGGGGCTCGGACCGGGGAGCTGTTTTTT. It yields the protein CAISESPPGARTGELFF.